This TCR beta chain was observed in a study of cytomegalovirus exposure and HLA in healthy donors. The PCR made use of 60 Vbeta and 13 Jbeta primers. The repertoire was sequenced with immunoSEQ multiplex PCR; TCRdb's copy has only in-frame clones and lacks some. The sample carries over 150,000 clones, less than 85% recorded once. Germline loops: CDR1 SGHRS, CDR2 YFSETQ. Germline trimming cut 0 bases from V and 13 bases from J; bases unmatched to any gene: 7. The CDR3 is 14 amino acids. This sequence originates from a man aged 25 to 45 in good health and CMV-seropositive. The J gene is TRBJ2-1, the V gene TRBV5-1; TRBD2 aligns across 10 bases. The specimen was PBMCs. CDR3 coding DNA: TGCGCCAGCAGCTTGGTGTCTAGCGGGAGACCCCAGTTCTTC. Residues: CASSLVSSGRPQFF.